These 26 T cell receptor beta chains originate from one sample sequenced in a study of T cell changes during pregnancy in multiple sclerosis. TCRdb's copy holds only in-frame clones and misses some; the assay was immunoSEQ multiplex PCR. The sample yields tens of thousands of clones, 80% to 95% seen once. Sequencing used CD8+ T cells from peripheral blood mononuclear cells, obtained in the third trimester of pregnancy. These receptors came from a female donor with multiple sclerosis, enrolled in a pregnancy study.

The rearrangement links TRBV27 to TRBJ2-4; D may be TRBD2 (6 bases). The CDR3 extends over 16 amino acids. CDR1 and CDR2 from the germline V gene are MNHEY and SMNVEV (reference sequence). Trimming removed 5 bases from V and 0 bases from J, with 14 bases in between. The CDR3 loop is CASSEWGDLAKNIQYF. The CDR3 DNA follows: TGTGCCAGCAGTGAATGGGGGGATTTAGCCAAAAACATTCAGTACTTC.

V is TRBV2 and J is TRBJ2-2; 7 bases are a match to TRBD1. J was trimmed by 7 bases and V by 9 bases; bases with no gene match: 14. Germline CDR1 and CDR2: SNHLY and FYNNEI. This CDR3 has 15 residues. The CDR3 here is CASTEGAALLGELFF. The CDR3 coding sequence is TGTGCCAGTACCGAGGGGGCAGCTCTTCTCGGGGAGCTGTTTTTT.

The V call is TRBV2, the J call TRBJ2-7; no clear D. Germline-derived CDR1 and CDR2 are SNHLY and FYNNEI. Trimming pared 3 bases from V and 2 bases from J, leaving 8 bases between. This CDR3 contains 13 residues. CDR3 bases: TGTGCCAGCAGTGATCCAGATACCTACGAGCAGTACTTC. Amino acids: CASSDPDTYEQYF.

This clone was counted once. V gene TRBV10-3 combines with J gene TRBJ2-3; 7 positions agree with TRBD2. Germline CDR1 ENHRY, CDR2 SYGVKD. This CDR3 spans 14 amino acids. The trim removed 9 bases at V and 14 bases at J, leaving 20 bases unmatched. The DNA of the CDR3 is TGTGCCATTGCCCAGGGAGGGGACTCCCATTCTTGGTATTTT. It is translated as CAIAQGGDSHSWYF.

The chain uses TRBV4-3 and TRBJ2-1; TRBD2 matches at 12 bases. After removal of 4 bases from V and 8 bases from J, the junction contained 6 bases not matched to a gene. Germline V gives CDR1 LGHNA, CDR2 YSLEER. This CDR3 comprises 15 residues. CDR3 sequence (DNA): TGCGCCAGCAGCCCCGGACTAGCGGGACGGGATGAGCAGTTCTTC. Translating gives CASSPGLAGRDEQFF.

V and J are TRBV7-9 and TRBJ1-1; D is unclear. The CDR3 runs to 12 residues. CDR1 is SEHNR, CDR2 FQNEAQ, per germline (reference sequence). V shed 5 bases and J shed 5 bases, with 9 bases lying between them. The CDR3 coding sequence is TGTGCCAGCAGCCCGGCGGTTACTGAAGCTTTCTTT. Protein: CASSPAVTEAFF. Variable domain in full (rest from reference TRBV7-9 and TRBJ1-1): DTGVSQNPRHKITKRGQNVTFRCDPISEHNRLYWYRQTLGQGPEFLTYFQNEAQLEKSRLLSDRFSAERPKGSFSTLEIQRTEQGDSAMYLCASSPAVTEAFFGQGTRLTVV.

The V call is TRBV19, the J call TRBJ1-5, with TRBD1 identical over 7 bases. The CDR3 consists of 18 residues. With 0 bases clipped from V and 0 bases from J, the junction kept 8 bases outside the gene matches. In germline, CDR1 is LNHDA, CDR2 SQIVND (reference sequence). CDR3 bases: TGTGCCAGTAGTATAGAGAAAATACAGGGGTATAGCAATCAGCCCCAGCATTTT. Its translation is CASSIEKIQGYSNQPQHF.

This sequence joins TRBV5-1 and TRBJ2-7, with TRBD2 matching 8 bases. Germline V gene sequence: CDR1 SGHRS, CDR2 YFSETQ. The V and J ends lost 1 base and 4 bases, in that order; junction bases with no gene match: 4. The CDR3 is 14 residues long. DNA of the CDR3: TGCGCCAGCAGCTTGACGGGAGGGCCGTACGAGCAGTACTTC. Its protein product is CASSLTGGPYEQYF.

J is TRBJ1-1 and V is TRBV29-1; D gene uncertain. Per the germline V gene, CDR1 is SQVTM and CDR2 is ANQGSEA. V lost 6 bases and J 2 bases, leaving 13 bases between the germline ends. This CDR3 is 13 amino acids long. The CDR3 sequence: CSVVTTDNTEAFF. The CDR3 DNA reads TGCAGCGTAGTTACTACTGATAACACTGAAGCTTTCTTT.

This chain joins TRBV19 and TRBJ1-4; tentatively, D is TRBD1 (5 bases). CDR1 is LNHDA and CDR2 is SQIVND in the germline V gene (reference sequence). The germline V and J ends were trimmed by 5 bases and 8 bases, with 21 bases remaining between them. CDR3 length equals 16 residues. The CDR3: CASSPSYRSSREKLFF. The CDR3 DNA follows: TGTGCCAGTAGTCCCAGTTACAGGTCGTCGCGGGAAAAACTGTTTTTT.

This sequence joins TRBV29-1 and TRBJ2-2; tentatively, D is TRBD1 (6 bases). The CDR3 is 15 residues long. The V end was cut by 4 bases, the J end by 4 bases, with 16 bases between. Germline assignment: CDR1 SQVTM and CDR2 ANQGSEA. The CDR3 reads CSVVWTAKSTGELFF. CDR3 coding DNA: TGCAGCGTTGTGTGGACAGCGAAAAGCACCGGGGAGCTGTTTTTT.

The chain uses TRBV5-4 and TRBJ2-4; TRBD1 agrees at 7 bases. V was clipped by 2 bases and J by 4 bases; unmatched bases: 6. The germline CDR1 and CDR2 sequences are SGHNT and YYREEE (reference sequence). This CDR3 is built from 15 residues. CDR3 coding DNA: TGTGCCAGCAGCTTATCCGGGACAGCGAAAAACATTCAGTACTTC. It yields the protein CASSLSGTAKNIQYF.

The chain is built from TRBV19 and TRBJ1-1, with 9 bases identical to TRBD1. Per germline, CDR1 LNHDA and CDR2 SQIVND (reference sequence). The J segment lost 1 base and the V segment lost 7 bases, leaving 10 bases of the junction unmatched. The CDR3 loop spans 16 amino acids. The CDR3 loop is CASNPGQGRWNTEAFF. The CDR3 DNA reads TGTGCCAGTAACCCTGGACAGGGGAGGTGGAACACTGAAGCTTTCTTT.

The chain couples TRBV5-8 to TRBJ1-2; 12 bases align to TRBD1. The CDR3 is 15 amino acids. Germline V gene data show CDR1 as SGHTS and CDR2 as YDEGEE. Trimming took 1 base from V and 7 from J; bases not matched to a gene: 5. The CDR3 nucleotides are TGTGCCAGCAGCTTGAGGGGACAGGGGGCGATTGGCTACACCTTC. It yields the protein CASSLRGQGAIGYTF.

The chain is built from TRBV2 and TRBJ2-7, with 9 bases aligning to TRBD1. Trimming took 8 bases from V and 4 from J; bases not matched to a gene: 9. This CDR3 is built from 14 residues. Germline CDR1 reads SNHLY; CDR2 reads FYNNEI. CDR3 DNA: TGTGCCAGCTGGCCGGGACAGGGACCATACGAGCAGTACTTC. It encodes CASWPGQGPYEQYF.

CDR3 residues: CASSEVLAGVSGELFF. Here the CDR3 DNA reads TGTGCCAGCAGTGAAGTCCTAGCGGGAGTATCCGGGGAGCTGTTTTTT. The V gene is TRBV6-1, the J gene TRBJ2-2, with TRBD2 matching 10 bases. Per germline, CDR1 MNHNS and CDR2 SASEGT. The V segment lost 1 base and the J segment 6 bases; nucleotides outside the gene matches: 5. The CDR3 extends over 16 amino acids.

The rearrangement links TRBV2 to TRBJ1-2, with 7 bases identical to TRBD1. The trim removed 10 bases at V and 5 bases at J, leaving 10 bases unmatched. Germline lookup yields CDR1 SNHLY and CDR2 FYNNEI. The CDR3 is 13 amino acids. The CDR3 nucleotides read TGTGCCACTTACAGGGGAATAATATATGGCTACACCTTC. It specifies CATYRGIIYGYTF.

The DNA for the CDR3 is TGCGCCAGCAGCCAGGAAAGGACTTCTCCCTACGAGCAGTACTTC. Encoded protein: CASSQERTSPYEQYF. This chain connects TRBV4-3 to TRBJ2-7; possible D gene TRBD2, 5 bases. Between the trimmed V and J ends, which lost 3 bases and 2 bases, there was a span of 14 bases. Germline assignment: CDR1 LGHNA and CDR2 YSLEER. This CDR3 spans 15 amino acids.

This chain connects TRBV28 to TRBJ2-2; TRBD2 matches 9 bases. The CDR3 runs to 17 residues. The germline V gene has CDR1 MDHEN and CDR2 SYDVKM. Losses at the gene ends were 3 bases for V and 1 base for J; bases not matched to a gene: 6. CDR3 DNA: TGTGCCAGCAGTTTCTTAATACTAGCGGGGAACACCGGGGAGCTGTTTTTT. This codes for CASSFLILAGNTGELFF.

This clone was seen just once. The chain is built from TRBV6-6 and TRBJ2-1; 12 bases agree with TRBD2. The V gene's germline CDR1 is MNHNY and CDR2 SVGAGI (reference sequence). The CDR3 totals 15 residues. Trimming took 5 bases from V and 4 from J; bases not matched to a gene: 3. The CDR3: CASSTTSGRYNEQFF. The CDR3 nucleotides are TGTGCCAGCAGTACCACTAGCGGGAGGTACAATGAGCAGTTCTTC.

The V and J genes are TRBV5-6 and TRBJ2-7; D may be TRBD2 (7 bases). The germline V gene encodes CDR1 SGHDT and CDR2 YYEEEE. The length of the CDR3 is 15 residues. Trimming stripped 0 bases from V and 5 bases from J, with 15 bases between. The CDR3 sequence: CASSLVDGGPNEQYF. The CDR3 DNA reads TGTGCCAGCAGCTTGGTCGACGGGGGGCCCAACGAGCAGTACTTC.

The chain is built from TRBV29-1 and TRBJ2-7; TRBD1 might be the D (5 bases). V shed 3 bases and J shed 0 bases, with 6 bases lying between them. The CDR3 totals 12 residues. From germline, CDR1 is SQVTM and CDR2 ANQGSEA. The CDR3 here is CSVEDNSYEQYF. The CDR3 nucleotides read TGCAGCGTTGAGGACAACTCCTACGAGCAGTACTTC.

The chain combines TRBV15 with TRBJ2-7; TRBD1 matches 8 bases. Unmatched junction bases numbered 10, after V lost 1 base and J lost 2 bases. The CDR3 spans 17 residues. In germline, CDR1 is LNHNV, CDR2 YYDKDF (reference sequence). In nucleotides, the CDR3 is TGTGCCACCAGCAGAGGGGTGCCGGGACAGGTGACCTACGAGCAGTACTTC. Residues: CATSRGVPGQVTYEQYF.

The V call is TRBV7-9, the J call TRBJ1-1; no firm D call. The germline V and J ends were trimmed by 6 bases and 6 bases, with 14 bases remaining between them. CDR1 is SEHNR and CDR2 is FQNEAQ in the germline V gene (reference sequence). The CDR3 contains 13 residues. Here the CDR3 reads CASSQRLAPEAFF. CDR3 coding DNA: TGTGCCAGCAGTCAACGGCTAGCTCCTGAAGCTTTCTTT.

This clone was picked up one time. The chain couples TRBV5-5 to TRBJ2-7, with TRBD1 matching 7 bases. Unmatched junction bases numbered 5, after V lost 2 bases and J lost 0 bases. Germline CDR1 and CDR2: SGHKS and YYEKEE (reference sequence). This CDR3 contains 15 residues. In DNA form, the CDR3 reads TGTGCCAGCAGCTTTTTTCGGGACAGCTCCTACGAGCAGTACTTC. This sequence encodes CASSFFRDSSYEQYF. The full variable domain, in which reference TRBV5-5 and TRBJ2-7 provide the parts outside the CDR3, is DAGVTQSPTHLIKTRGQQVTLRCSPISGHKSVSWYQQVLGQGPQFIFQYYEKEERGRGNFPDRFSARQFPNYSSELNVNALLLGDSALYLCASSFFRDSSYEQYFGPGTRLTVT.

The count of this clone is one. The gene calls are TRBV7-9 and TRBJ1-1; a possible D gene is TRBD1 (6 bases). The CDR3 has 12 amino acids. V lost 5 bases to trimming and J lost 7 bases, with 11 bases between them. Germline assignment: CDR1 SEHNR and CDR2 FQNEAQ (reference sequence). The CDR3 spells CASSPGTNEAFF. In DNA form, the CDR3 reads TGTGCCAGCAGCCCCGGGACAAATGAAGCTTTCTTT.